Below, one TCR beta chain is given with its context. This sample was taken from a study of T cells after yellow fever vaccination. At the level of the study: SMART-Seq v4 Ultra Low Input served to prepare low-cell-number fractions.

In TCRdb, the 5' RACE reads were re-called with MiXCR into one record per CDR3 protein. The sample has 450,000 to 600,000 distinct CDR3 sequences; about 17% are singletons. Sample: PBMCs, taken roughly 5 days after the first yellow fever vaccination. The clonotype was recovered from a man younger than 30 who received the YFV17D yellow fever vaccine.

CDR3 bases: TGTGCCAGCAGCCCACAGGGCGCCCCGAACACCGGGGAGCTGTTTTTT. This codes for CASSPQGAPNTGELFF. The J gene is TRBJ2-2, the V gene TRBV11-2, with TRBD1 as a possible D gene (6 bases). The CDR3 has 16 amino acids. Trimming removed 5 bases at V and 0 bases at J, with 13 bases between. CDR1 SGHAT and CDR2 FQNNGV come from the germline V gene.